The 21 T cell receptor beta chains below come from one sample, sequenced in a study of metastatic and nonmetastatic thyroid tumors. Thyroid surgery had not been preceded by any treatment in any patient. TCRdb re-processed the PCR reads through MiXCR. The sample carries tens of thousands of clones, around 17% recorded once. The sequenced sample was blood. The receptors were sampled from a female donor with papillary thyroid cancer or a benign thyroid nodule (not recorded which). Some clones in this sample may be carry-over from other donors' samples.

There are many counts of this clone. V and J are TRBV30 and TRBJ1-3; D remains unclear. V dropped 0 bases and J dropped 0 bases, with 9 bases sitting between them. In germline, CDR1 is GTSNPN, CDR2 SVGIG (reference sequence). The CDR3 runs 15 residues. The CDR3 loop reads CAWSVQWGSGNTIYF. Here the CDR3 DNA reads TGTGCCTGGAGTGTACAGTGGGGCTCTGGAAACACCATATATTTT.

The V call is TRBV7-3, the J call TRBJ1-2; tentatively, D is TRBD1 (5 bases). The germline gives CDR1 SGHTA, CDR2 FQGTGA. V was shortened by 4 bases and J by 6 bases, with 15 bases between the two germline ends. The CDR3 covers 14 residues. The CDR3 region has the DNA TGTGCCAGCAGCTACGCGGGGCCATCGGATGGCTACACCTTC. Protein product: CASSYAGPSDGYTF.

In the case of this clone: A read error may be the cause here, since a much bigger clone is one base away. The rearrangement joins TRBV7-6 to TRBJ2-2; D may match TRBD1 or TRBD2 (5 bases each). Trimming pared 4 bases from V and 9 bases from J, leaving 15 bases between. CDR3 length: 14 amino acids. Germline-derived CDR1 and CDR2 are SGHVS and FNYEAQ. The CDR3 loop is CASSSGRTSWELFF. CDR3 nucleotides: TGTGCCAGCAGCTCGGGACGTACGTCCTGGGAGCTGTTTTTT.

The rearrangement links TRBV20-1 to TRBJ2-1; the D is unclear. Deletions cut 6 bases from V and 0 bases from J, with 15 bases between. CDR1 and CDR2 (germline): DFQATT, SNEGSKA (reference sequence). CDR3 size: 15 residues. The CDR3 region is CSAHTDGTSYNEQFF. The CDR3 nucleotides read TGCAGTGCCCATACCGACGGTACCTCCTACAATGAGCAGTTCTTC.

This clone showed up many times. CDR3 in DNA: TGTGCCAGCAGCTTATCCCTGACAGGGTTAGAGACCCAGTACTTC. This codes for CASSLSLTGLETQYF. V usage is TRBV11-1 and J usage is TRBJ2-5, with TRBD1 matching 7 bases. This CDR3 region has 15 residues. The V and J ends lost 2 bases and 4 bases, in that order; junction bases with no gene match: 7. Germline assignment: CDR1 SGHAT and CDR2 FQDESV (reference sequence).

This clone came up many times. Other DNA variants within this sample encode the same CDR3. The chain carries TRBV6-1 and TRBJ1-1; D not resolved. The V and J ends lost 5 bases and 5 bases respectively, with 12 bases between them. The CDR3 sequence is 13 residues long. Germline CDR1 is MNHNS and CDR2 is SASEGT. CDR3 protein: CASSPEGGTEAFF. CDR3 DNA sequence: TGTGCCAGCAGTCCGGAGGGTGGTACTGAAGCTTTCTTT.

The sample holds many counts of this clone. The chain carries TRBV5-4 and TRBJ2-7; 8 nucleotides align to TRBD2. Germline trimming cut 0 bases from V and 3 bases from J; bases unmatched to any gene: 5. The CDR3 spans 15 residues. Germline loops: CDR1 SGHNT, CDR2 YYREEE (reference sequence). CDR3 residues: CASSLDGGGRYEQYF. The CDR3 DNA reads TGTGCCAGCAGCTTGGACGGGGGGGGACGCTACGAGCAGTACTTC.

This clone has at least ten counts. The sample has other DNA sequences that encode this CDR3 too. The CDR3 nucleotides read TGTGCCAGCAGGGGACTAGCGCCGTACGAGCAGTACTTC. It codes for CASRGLAPYEQYF. The rearrangement joins TRBV28 to TRBJ2-7; 10 bases match TRBD2. V lost 6 bases, J lost 4 bases, and 3 bases stayed unmatched. Germline V gives CDR1 MDHEN, CDR2 SYDVKM. The CDR3 runs 13 residues.

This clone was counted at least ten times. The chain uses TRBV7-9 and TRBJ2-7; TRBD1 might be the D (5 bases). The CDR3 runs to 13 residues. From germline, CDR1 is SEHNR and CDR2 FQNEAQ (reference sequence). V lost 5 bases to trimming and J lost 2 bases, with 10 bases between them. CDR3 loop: CASSNDSTYEQYF. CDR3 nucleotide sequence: TGTGCCAGCAGCAATGACAGTACCTACGAGCAGTACTTC. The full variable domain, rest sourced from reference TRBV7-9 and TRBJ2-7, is DTGVSQNPRHKITKRGQNVTFRCDPISEHNRLYWYRQTLGQGPEFLTYFQNEAQLEKSRLLSDRFSAERPKGSFSTLEIQRTEQGDSAMYLCASSNDSTYEQYFGPGTRLTVT.

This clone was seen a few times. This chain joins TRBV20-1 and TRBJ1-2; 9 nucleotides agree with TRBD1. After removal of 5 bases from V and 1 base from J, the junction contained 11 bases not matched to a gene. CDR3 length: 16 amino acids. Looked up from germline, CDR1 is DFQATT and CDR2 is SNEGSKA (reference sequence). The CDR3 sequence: CSASLPDRGDNYGYTF. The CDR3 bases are TGCAGTGCTTCCCTTCCCGACAGGGGGGATAACTATGGCTACACCTTC.

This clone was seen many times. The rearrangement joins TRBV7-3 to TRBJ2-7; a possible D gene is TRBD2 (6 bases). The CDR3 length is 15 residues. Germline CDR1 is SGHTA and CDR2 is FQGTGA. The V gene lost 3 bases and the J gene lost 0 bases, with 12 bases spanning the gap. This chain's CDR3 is CASSFCGKSSYEQYF. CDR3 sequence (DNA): TGTGCCAGCAGCTTTTGCGGGAAGAGCTCCTACGAGCAGTACTTC.

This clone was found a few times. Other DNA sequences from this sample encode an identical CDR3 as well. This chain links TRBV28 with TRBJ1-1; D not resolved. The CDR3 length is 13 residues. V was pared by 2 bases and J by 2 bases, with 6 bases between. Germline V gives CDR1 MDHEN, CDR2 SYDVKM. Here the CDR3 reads CASSLQVNTEAFF. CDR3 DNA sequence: TGTGCCAGCAGTTTACAGGTAAACACTGAAGCTTTCTTT.

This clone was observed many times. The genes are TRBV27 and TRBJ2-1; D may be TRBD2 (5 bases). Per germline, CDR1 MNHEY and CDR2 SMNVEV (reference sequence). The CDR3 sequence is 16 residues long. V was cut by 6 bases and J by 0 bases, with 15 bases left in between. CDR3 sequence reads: CASSALGGSSYNEQFF. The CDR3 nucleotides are TGTGCCAGCAGCGCCCTGGGTGGGAGCTCCTACAATGAGCAGTTCTTC.

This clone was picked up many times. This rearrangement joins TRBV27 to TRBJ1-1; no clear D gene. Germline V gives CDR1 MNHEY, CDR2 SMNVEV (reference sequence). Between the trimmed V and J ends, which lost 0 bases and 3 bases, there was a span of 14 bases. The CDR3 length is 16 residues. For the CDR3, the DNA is TGTGCCAGCAGTTTATCGTGGGCGGGAAGAGACACTGAAGCTTTCTTT. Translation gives CASSLSWAGRDTEAFF.

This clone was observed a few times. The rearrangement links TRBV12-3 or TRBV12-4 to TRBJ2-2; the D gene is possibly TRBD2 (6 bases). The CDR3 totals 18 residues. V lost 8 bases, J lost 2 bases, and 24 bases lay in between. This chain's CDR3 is CASARLAVGTPNTGELFF. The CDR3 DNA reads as TGTGCCAGCGCCCGATTAGCGGTAGGGACCCCTAACACCGGGGAGCTGTTTTTT.

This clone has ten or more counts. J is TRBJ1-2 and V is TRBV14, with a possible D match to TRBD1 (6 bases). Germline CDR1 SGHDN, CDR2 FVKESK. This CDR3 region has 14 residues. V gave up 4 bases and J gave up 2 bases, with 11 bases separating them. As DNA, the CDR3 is TGTGCCAGCAGCCGGACAGAAGAAAACTATGGCTACACCTTC. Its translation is CASSRTEENYGYTF.

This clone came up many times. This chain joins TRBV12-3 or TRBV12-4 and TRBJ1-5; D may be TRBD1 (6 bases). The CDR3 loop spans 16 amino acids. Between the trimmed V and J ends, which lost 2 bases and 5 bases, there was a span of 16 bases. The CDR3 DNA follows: TGTGCCAGCAGTTTATGGGGAGGGGGTGCGGATCAGCCCCAGCATTTT. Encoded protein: CASSLWGGGADQPQHF.

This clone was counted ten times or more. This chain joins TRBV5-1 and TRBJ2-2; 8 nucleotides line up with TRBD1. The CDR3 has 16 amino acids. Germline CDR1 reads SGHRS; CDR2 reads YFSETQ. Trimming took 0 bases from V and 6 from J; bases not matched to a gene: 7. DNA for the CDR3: TGCGCCAGCAGCTTGGCCGCGCAGGGGGCGTCCGGGGAGCTGTTTTTT. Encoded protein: CASSLAAQGASGELFF. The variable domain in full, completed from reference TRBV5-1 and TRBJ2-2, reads KAGVTQTPRYLIKTRGQQVTLSCSPISGHRSVSWYQQTPGQGLQFLFEYFSETQRNKGNFPGRFSGRQFSNSRSEMNVSTLELGDSALYLCASSLAAQGASGELFFGEGSRLTVL.

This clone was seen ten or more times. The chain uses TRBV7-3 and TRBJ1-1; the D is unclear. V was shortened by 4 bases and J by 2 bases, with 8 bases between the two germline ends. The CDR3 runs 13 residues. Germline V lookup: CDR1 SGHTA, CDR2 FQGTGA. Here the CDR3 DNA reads TGTGCCAGCAGCTCTTCGCCTAACACTGAAGCTTTCTTT. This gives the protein CASSSSPNTEAFF.

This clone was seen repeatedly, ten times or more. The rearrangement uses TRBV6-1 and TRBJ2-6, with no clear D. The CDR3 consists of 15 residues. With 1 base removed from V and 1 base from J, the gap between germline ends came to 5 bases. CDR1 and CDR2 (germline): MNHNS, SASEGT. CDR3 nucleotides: TGTGCCAGCAGTGAAGGACAATCTGGGGCCAACGTCCTGACTTTC. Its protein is CASSEGQSGANVLTF.

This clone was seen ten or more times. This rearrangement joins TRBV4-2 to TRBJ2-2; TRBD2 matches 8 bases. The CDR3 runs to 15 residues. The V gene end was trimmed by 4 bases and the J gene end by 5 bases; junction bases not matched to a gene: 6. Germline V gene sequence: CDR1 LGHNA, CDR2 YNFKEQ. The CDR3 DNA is TGTGCCAGCAGCCCGAGCGGGAGTCGAACCGGGGAGCTGTTTTTT. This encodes CASSPSGSRTGELFF.